These T cell receptor beta chains were read from a single sample in a study of identical twins. TCRdb processed the 5' RACE reads anew with MiXCR; each CDR3 protein has one entry. Found here are 200,000 to 250,000 distinct CDR3 sequences, around 15% of them singletons; the top ten hold approximately 9.3%. The sample taken for sequencing was memory (CD45RO+) T cells sorted from blood. These receptors all stem from a young woman in good health. Each CDR3 is given with its conserved first and last residue. D genes are given only for firm matches. The size field is filled for only some rows; it gives once, few, many or a size class.

J: TRBJ2-3
size: many
V: TRBV6-5
D: NA
CDR3: CASSRGTDTQYF
DNA: TGTGCCAGCAGTCGAGGCACAGATACGCAGTATTTT

J: TRBJ1-5
size: NA
V: TRBV19
D: TRBD1
CDR3: CASTRTGEGYSNQPQHF
DNA: TGTGCCAGTACCCGGACAGGGGAAGGGTATAGCAATCAGCCCCAGCATTTT

J: TRBJ2-7
size: once
V: TRBV6-5
D: NA
CDR3: CASSYPAAPGRNEQYF
DNA: TGTGCCAGCAGTTACCCCGCGGCCCCAGGGAGGAACGAGCAGTACTTC

J: TRBJ1-1
size: NA
V: TRBV19
D: NA
CDR3: CASSIDLTGRDF
DNA: TGTGCCAGTAGTATAGATCTTACAGGCCGAGACTTT

J: TRBJ1-2
size: few
V: TRBV5-8
D: NA
CDR3: CASSSRAGYGYTF
DNA: TGTGCCAGCAGCTCGCGGGCTGGGTATGGCTACACCTTC

J: TRBJ1-2
size: few
V: TRBV20-1
D: NA
CDR3: CSAPRPGIIYGYTF
DNA: TGCAGTGCCCCCCGGCCAGGGATCATTTATGGCTACACCTTC

J: TRBJ2-2
size: NA
V: TRBV20-1
D: TRBD1
CDR3: CSARGQGATGELFF
DNA: TGCAGTGCTAGAGGACAGGGGGCAACAGGGGAGCTGTTTTTT

J: TRBJ2-1
size: NA
V: TRBV11-1
D: NA
CDR3: CASSFGASIREQFF
DNA: TGTGCCAGCAGCTTTGGGGCCTCGATCCGTGAGCAGTTCTTC

J: TRBJ1-1
size: NA
V: TRBV13
D: TRBD1
CDR3: CASSLSHRTGTNTEAFF
DNA: TGTGCCAGCAGCTTGTCCCACCGGACAGGGACGAACACTGAAGCTTTCTTT

J: TRBJ1-2
size: few
V: TRBV5-1
D: NA
CDR3: CASSFTGKGVDGYTF
DNA: TGCGCCAGCAGCTTCACAGGGAAGGGTGTCGATGGCTACACCTTC

J: TRBJ2-6
size: NA
V: TRBV10-3
D: NA
CDR3: CAISDQDSGANVLTF
DNA: TGTGCCATCAGTGACCAGGATTCTGGGGCCAACGTCCTGACTTTC

J: TRBJ2-3
size: many
V: TRBV12-3/TRBV12-4
D: TRBD2
CDR3: CASSGRGGGDTQYF
DNA: TGTGCCAGCAGCGGTCGGGGGGGAGGAGATACGCAGTATTTT